The 25 T cell receptor beta chains below come from one sample, sequenced in a study of blood T cell repertoires in COVID-19. The repertoire was sequenced with immunoSEQ multiplex PCR; TCRdb's copy has only in-frame clones and lacks some. The profile shows approximately 80,000 clones, 82% of them singletons. Sequences were obtained from peripheral blood. The receptors come from a human donor in a cohort sampled during active COVID-19.

The chain links TRBV5-4 to TRBJ1-2; possibly TRBD1 for D (6 bases). The germline gives CDR1 SGHNT, CDR2 YYREEE (reference sequence). Between the trimmed V and J ends, which lost 0 bases and 4 bases, there was a span of 10 bases. The length of the CDR3 is 14 residues. CDR3 nucleotides: TGTGCCAGCAGCTTGGGGCCGGACAGCTATGGCTACACCTTC. Residues: CASSLGPDSYGYTF.

The chain recombines TRBV2 with TRBJ2-1; D may be TRBD1 (5 bases). Germline values: CDR1 SNHLY, CDR2 FYNNEI. Trimming removed 6 bases at V and 2 bases at J, with 11 bases between. The CDR3 loop spans 14 amino acids. In nucleotides, the CDR3 is TGTGCCAGCAGCCTGTCGACAGCCTACAATGAGCAGTTCTTC. Its translation is CASSLSTAYNEQFF.

The rearrangement joins TRBV3-1 (or the pseudogene TRBV3-2) to TRBJ2-5; 7 positions match TRBD2. There are 12 residues in the CDR3. Germline V gene data show CDR1 as LGHDT and CDR2 as YNNKEL (reference sequence). V trimming: 3 bases; J trimming: 7 bases; junction bases outside the gene matches: 2. The CDR3 loop is CASSQTGGTQYF. The CDR3 coding sequence is TGTGCCAGCAGCCAGACGGGGGGGACCCAGTACTTC.

This chain connects TRBV5-8 to TRBJ2-5, with D tentatively TRBD2 (5 bases). The length of the CDR3 is 14 residues. V was shortened by 6 bases and J by 5 bases, with 17 bases between the two germline ends. CDR1 is SGHTS and CDR2 is YDEGEE in the germline V gene. The CDR3 loop is CASNPTRPRETQYF. As DNA, the CDR3 is TGTGCCAGCAACCCAACTAGGCCTCGGGAGACCCAGTACTTC. Full variable domain (outside the CDR3, taken from reference TRBV5-8 and TRBJ2-5): EAGVTQSPTHLIKTRGQQATLRCSPISGHTSVYWYQQALGLGLQFLLWYDEGEERNRGNFPPRFSGRQFPNYSSELNVNALELEDSALYLCASNPTRPRETQYFGPGTRLLVL.

The chain has TRBV7-8 and TRBJ2-5, with a possible D match to TRBD1 (6 bases). Germline V lookup: CDR1 SGHVS, CDR2 FQNEAQ. The CDR3 covers 16 residues. Trimming shortened V by 5 bases and J by 1 base, and 17 bases separated the two germline ends. CDR3 amino acids: CASSQATGRFQETQYF. The CDR3 nucleotides are TGTGCCAGCAGCCAGGCGACAGGTCGGTTCCAAGAGACCCAGTACTTC.

The rearrangement links TRBV10-1 to TRBJ2-5; D possibly corresponds to TRBD1 (5 bases). Germline CDR1 is WNHNN and CDR2 is SYGVQD (reference sequence). The CDR3 runs to 13 residues. Trimming removed 6 bases at V and 1 base at J, with 9 bases between. The CDR3: CASSAGPQETQYF. The CDR3 nucleotides are TGCGCCAGCAGCGCAGGGCCCCAAGAGACCCAGTACTTC.

In DNA form, the CDR3 reads TGTGCTAGTGCCCCAGTCCCGGGACAGGGCCCTAGCTCCTACAATGAGCAGTTCTTC. Its translation is CASAPVPGQGPSSYNEQFF. The chain joins TRBV12-5 to TRBJ2-1; 9 bases fit TRBD1. CDR3 size: 19 residues. Trimming removed 7 bases from V and 0 bases from J; junction bases left unmatched: 16. CDR1 and CDR2 from the germline V gene are LGHNT and FRNRAP.

This chain's CDR3 is CASSYDRGLRGYTF. CDR3 DNA: TGTGCCAGCAGTTACGACAGGGGGTTGAGGGGCTACACCTTC. The chain links TRBV6-5 to TRBJ1-2; 9 positions match TRBD1. This CDR3 region has 14 residues. The V segment lost 2 bases and the J segment 8 bases; nucleotides outside the gene matches: 6. Germline V gene data show CDR1 as MNHEY and CDR2 as SVGAGI.

This clone was observed a few times. This rearrangement joins TRBV3-1 (or the pseudogene TRBV3-2) to TRBJ2-7, with a possible D match to TRBD2 (7 bases). V lost 1 base and J 0 bases, leaving 16 bases between the germline ends. The CDR3 is made up of 17 amino acids. Germline V gene lookup returns CDR1 LGHDT and CDR2 YNNKEL (reference sequence). Written as DNA, the CDR3 is TGTGCCAGCAGCCAAGCCGACGGGAGGACAGTCTCCTACGAGCAGTACTTC. Its translation is CASSQADGRTVSYEQYF.

The chain employs TRBV15 and TRBJ1-1; tentatively, D is TRBD1 (5 bases). Deletions cut 10 bases from V and 8 bases from J, with 14 bases between. The germline V gene has CDR1 LNHNV and CDR2 YYDKDF (reference sequence). This CDR3 contains 11 residues. In DNA form, the CDR3 reads TGTGCCAGCGGGGCGGGAGGGGAAGCTTTCTTT. It yields the protein CASGAGGEAFF. Drawing the rest from reference TRBV15 and TRBJ1-1, the complete variable domain is DAMVIQNPRYQVTQFGKPVTLSCSQTLNHNVMYWYQQKSSQAPKLLFHYYDKDFNNEADTPDNFQSRRPNTSFCFLDIRSPGLGDTAMYLCASGAGGEAFFGQGTRLTVV.

The V gene is TRBV7-9, the J gene TRBJ1-2, with a weak D call TRBD1 (6 bases). Germline V gene lookup returns CDR1 SEHNR and CDR2 FQNEAQ (reference sequence). The CDR3 sequence is 16 residues long. Trimming removed 5 bases from V and 8 bases from J, with 24 bases in between. This chain's CDR3 is CASSPPPGQEGKGYTF. The DNA for the CDR3 is TGTGCCAGCAGCCCTCCTCCGGGACAAGAGGGAAAAGGCTACACCTTC.

In this sample, this clone turned up once. The chain links TRBV18 to TRBJ2-7; TRBD1 aligns across 10 bases. Germline V gene sequence: CDR1 KGHSH, CDR2 LQKENI. This CDR3 has 14 amino acids. V lost 4 bases, J lost 7 bases, and 7 bases stayed unmatched. The chain's CDR3 is CASSRRGQGTEQYF. The CDR3 DNA reads TGTGCCAGCTCACGGAGGGGACAGGGGACGGAGCAGTACTTC.

The chain carries TRBV28 and TRBJ2-5; unclear D gene. Germline CDR1 is MDHEN and CDR2 is SYDVKM. The germline V and J ends were trimmed by 5 bases and 7 bases, with 8 bases remaining between them. This CDR3 spans 11 amino acids. CDR3 sequence: CASSELVTQYF. In DNA, the CDR3 is TGTGCCAGCAGTGAGCTCGTGACCCAGTACTTC.

In its sample, this clone was seen a few times. V is TRBV12-3 or TRBV12-4 and J is TRBJ1-1; D might be TRBD1 (5 bases). Trimming cost V 6 bases and J 0 bases, with 8 bases left between them. This CDR3 is built from 13 residues. The CDR3 loop reads CASRRQMNTEAFF. The CDR3 DNA reads as TGTGCCAGCAGGCGACAGATGAACACTGAAGCTTTCTTT.

As concerns this clone: Distinct nucleotide sequences in the sample also encode this CDR3. The chain joins TRBV9 to TRBJ2-5; 10 nucleotides agree with TRBD2. The CDR3 has 18 residues. The V and J ends lost 0 bases and 0 bases, in that order; junction bases with no gene match: 8. Germline CDR1 SGDLS, CDR2 YYNGEE. The chain's CDR3 is CASSVGVAGGLYQETQYF. The CDR3 bases are TGTGCCAGCAGCGTAGGAGTAGCGGGGGGTTTATACCAAGAGACCCAGTACTTC.

This chain joins TRBV9 and TRBJ2-5; 8 positions match TRBD1. V gave up 0 bases and J gave up 5 bases; unmatched junction bases: 12. The CDR3 runs 17 residues. The germline CDR1 and CDR2 sequences are SGDLS and YYNGEE. The CDR3 coding sequence is TGTGCCAGCAGCGTAGGAGGGACAGGAGGGCTTTGGGAGACCCAGTACTTC. It specifies CASSVGGTGGLWETQYF.

The chain employs TRBV5-1 and TRBJ2-1; 14 bases match TRBD2. V shed 3 bases and J 5 bases; nucleotides not matched to a gene: 13. The CDR3 has 19 amino acids. Germline CDR1 is SGHRS and CDR2 is YFSETQ. The CDR3 protein is CASSSPSGTSGGGDNEQFF. For the CDR3, the DNA is TGCGCCAGCAGCTCACCTTCCGGGACTAGCGGGGGCGGGGACAATGAGCAGTTCTTC.

The chain links TRBV19 to TRBJ2-7, with TRBD2 as a possible D gene (5 bases). The ends were cut back, 5 bases at V and 6 bases at J, with 14 bases in the middle. Germline V gene lookup returns CDR1 LNHDA and CDR2 SQIVND (reference sequence). The CDR3 sequence is 13 residues long. The CDR3 sequence: CASSDRGRGEQYF. CDR3 bases: TGTGCCAGTAGTGACCGAGGGCGTGGCGAGCAGTACTTC.

The table lists this clone with a count of one. The CDR3 loop reads CASSQAGGAFF. In DNA form, the CDR3 reads TGTGCCAGCAGCCAGGCAGGGGGGGCTTTCTTT. The chain joins TRBV12-3 or TRBV12-4 to TRBJ1-1, with 7 bases that match TRBD1. This CDR3 region has 11 residues. With 6 bases clipped from V and 11 bases from J, the junction kept 6 bases outside the gene matches.

This chain links TRBV7-6 with TRBJ2-5; possibly TRBD1 for D (6 bases). Looked up from germline, CDR1 is SGHVS and CDR2 is FNYEAQ. The CDR3 spans 15 residues. V was shortened by 5 bases and J by 7 bases, with 20 bases between the two germline ends. The CDR3 DNA reads TGTGCCAGCAGCCCAAGAACAGGGCCCGGGTGGACCCAGTACTTC. Its protein is CASSPRTGPGWTQYF.

This clone was counted between two and nine times. This chain connects TRBV19 to TRBJ2-2; D may be TRBD2 (5 bases). Between the trimmed V and J ends, which lost 7 bases and 3 bases, there was a span of 18 bases. Germline CDR1 is LNHDA and CDR2 is SQIVND (reference sequence). The CDR3 covers 16 residues. In nucleotides, the CDR3 is TGTGCCAGTAATGGCTGGAGCGGCCTCGACACCGGGGAGCTGTTTTTT. Its protein is CASNGWSGLDTGELFF.

The table lists this clone with a count of one. The genes are TRBV5-5 and TRBJ2-5, with D perhaps TRBD2 (6 bases). CDR1 and CDR2 (germline): SGHKS, YYEKEE (reference sequence). The V end was cut by 2 bases, the J end by 5 bases, with 19 bases between. The CDR3 totals 16 residues. Here the CDR3 reads CASSFRADSRGETQYF. CDR3 DNA sequence: TGTGCCAGCAGCTTTCGAGCCGACAGTCGGGGGGAGACCCAGTACTTC.

The chain employs TRBV7-8 and TRBJ1-5; D is undetermined. The length of the CDR3 is 13 residues. V was trimmed by 5 bases and J by 11 bases, leaving 16 bases between them. The germline V gene has CDR1 SGHVS and CDR2 FQNEAQ. CDR3 loop: CASSHGWTAAQHF. The CDR3 bases are TGTGCCAGCAGCCACGGGTGGACTGCGGCCCAGCATTTT.

The chain employs TRBV7-9 and TRBJ2-3; D gene uncertain. The CDR3 has 15 amino acids. Trimming removed 1 base from V and 0 bases from J, with 8 bases in between. Per the germline V gene, CDR1 is SEHNR and CDR2 is FQNEAQ (reference sequence). In DNA, the CDR3 is TGTGCCAGCAGCTTAGTTGCAACTAGCACAGATACGCAGTATTTT. It is translated as CASSLVATSTDTQYF. Complete variable domain (other parts from reference TRBV7-9 and TRBJ2-3): DTGVSQNPRHKITKRGQNVTFRCDPISEHNRLYWYRQTLGQGPEFLTYFQNEAQLEKSRLLSDRFSAERPKGSFSTLEIQRTEQGDSAMYLCASSLVATSTDTQYFGPGTRLTVL.

The chain couples TRBV2 to TRBJ2-5, with D possibly matching TRBD2 (6 bases). The germline V and J ends were trimmed by 3 bases and 7 bases, with 18 bases remaining between them. Germline V gene data show CDR1 as SNHLY and CDR2 as FYNNEI. The CDR3 runs 15 residues. CDR3 bases: TGTGCCAGCAGTGATCCCCGGGAAGCGGGCTCGACCCAGTACTTC. Translated: CASSDPREAGSTQYF.